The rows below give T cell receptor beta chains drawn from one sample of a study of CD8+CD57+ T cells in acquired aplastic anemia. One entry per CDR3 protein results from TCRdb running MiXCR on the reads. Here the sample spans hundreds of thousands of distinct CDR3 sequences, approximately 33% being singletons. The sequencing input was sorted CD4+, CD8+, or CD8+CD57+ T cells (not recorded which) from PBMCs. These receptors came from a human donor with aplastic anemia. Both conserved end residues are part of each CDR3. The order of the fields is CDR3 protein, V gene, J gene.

CDR3 protein: CASRKDNLLEQYF
V gene: TRBV2
J gene: TRBJ2-7

CDR3 protein: CASRDDRDGLYTF
V gene: TRBV10-3
J gene: TRBJ1-2

CDR3 protein: CAISEGGPSPQSSYNEQFF
V gene: TRBV10-3
J gene: TRBJ2-1

CDR3 protein: CASQGAFGNNEKLFF
V gene: TRBV2
J gene: TRBJ1-4

CDR3 protein: CASSITGTPGNYGYTF
V gene: TRBV5-1
J gene: TRBJ1-2

CDR3 protein: CSASSPAGHYEQYF
V gene: TRBV20-1
J gene: TRBJ2-7

CDR3 protein: CASSFDRGRDYEQYF
V gene: TRBV2
J gene: TRBJ2-7

CDR3 protein: CASNGQGGLQTEAFF
V gene: TRBV19
J gene: TRBJ1-1

CDR3 protein: CASIIYPSTEAFF
V gene: TRBV6-9
J gene: TRBJ1-1

CDR3 protein: CASRYGNTDTQYF
V gene: TRBV19
J gene: TRBJ2-3

CDR3 protein: CASSPWDTNYGYTF
V gene: TRBV25-1
J gene: TRBJ1-2

CDR3 protein: CASSYRLGGAKGEAFF
V gene: TRBV12-3/TRBV12-4
J gene: TRBJ1-1

CDR3 protein: CASSYSNVAGGSYEQYF
V gene: TRBV25-1
J gene: TRBJ2-7

CDR3 protein: CASRSRTAKWGYEQYF
V gene: TRBV2
J gene: TRBJ2-7

CDR3 protein: CASSLDWEREGRNEQFF
V gene: TRBV11-2
J gene: TRBJ2-1

CDR3 protein: CAISVQGYEQYF
V gene: TRBV10-3
J gene: TRBJ2-7

CDR3 protein: CASSLGGRGPSGNTIYF
V gene: TRBV11-2
J gene: TRBJ1-3

CDR3 protein: CASSRGDWEGDQYF
V gene: TRBV7-7
J gene: TRBJ2-5

CDR3 protein: CATREGTSSYEQYF
V gene: TRBV24-1
J gene: TRBJ2-7

CDR3 protein: CASSHRLAGGLAQYF
V gene: TRBV7-9
J gene: TRBJ2-7

CDR3 protein: CASSSDRTNEKLFF
V gene: TRBV27
J gene: TRBJ1-4

CDR3 protein: CASSPKFEQFF
V gene: TRBV7-8
J gene: TRBJ2-1

CDR3 protein: CASSTREGWDEKLFF
V gene: TRBV19
J gene: TRBJ1-4

CDR3 protein: CATSDQGIEAFF
V gene: TRBV24-1
J gene: TRBJ1-1

CDR3 protein: CASSLAGQGASEQFF
V gene: TRBV13
J gene: TRBJ2-1

CDR3 protein: CAWSPGPYNSPLHF
V gene: TRBV30
J gene: TRBJ1-6

CDR3 protein: CVSSLDSPYNEQFF
V gene: TRBV11-3
J gene: TRBJ2-1

CDR3 protein: CATSDLWGGYTF
V gene: TRBV24-1
J gene: TRBJ1-2

CDR3 protein: CASSPPGHGYTF
V gene: TRBV28
J gene: TRBJ1-2

CDR3 protein: CASSLIWTGEAFF
V gene: TRBV7-2
J gene: TRBJ1-1

CDR3 protein: CASSEAGTEAFF
V gene: TRBV2
J gene: TRBJ1-1

CDR3 protein: CSASEGYTDTQYF
V gene: TRBV20-1
J gene: TRBJ2-3

CDR3 protein: CASSTWTNNEQFF
V gene: TRBV7-9
J gene: TRBJ2-1

CDR3 protein: CSAVQGKDGGYTF
V gene: TRBV20-1
J gene: TRBJ1-2